This TCR beta chain was sequenced during a study of PD-1 blockade in classical Hodgkin lymphoma. Looking at the study overall: Once every 2 weeks, patients received intravenous nivolumab at 3 mg/kg.

Germline CDR1 is MNHNY and CDR2 is SVGAGI (reference sequence). The CDR3 sequence is 15 residues long. V lost 2 bases to trimming and J lost 4 bases; unmatched junction nucleotides: 4. This sample's time point: cycle 4 day 1 (C4D1), after more than five weeks of nivolumab. Each patient experienced a relapse that followed autologous stem cell transplantation, and brentuximab vedotin exposure varied. With magnetic negative selection, CD4+ T cells were purified from PBMCs that had been thawed. Concerning this clone: Its antigen is as yet unknown.

Study-wide points: Relative to healthy donors, newly diagnosed patients reportedly had lower baseline TCR diversity, which was reported as lower still in relapsed/refractory patients. Excluded were patients who started nivolumab under 1 year after ASCT, a group that had lower diversity. Complete responders showed a baseline diversity that resembled the diversity of newly diagnosed patients.

Sequencing used immunoSEQ multiplex PCR; TCRdb keeps in-frame clones, though not all of them. The data show roughly 32,000 clones, 80% to 95% seen once. The chain is built from TRBV6-6 and TRBJ2-3; 9 bases are shared with TRBD2. The clonotype originates from a human donor with classical Hodgkin lymphoma. The specimen was CD4+ T cells from blood, collected before the fourth cycle of nivolumab. The CDR3 sequence: CASSYGTSFADTQYF. The CDR3 bases are TGTGCCAGCAGTTACGGGACTAGCTTTGCAGATACGCAGTATTTT.